This TCR beta chain was sequenced during a study of blood T cell repertoires in COVID-19. Germline CDR1 reads MDHEN; CDR2 reads SYDVKM. V gave up 3 bases and J gave up 0 bases, with 15 bases separating them. The CDR3 extends over 16 amino acids. TCRdb's copy holds only in-frame clones and misses some; the assay was immunoSEQ multiplex PCR. The table has about 480,000 clones, 85% to 90% seen once; the top ten hold about 8.2%. The TCR sequence derives from a woman between 45 and 65 years old with COVID-19, enrolled during active disease. The sample taken for sequencing was peripheral blood. The chain employs TRBV28 and TRBJ2-7; tentatively, D is TRBD1 (6 bases). CDR3 DNA sequence: TGTGCCAGCAGTTTTGGGGGCCGGCTGAACTCCTACGAGCAGTACTTC. Protein: CASSFGGRLNSYEQYF.